This is a list of T cell receptor beta chains from one sample in a study of blood T cell repertoires in COVID-19. The assay was immunoSEQ multiplex PCR, and TCRdb's table has in-frame clones only and misses some. The data show 70,000 or so clones, less than 95% seen once. The specimen sequenced was peripheral blood. Receptor source: a woman aged 18-29 years with acute or convalescent COVID-19. Each CDR3 is given with its conserved first and last residue. The order of the fields is D gene, clone size, V gene, J gene, CDR3 DNA, CDR3 protein. The D gene is left open where the match is weak. Not every row has a clone size; where given, it reads once, few, many or a size class.

d_call: NA
clone_size: NA
v_call: TRBV7-2
j_call: TRBJ1-6
cdr3_nt: TGTGCCAGCAGCGAGGACATTGGATATAATTCACCCCTCCACTTT
cdr3_aa: CASSEDIGYNSPLHF

d_call: NA
clone_size: NA
v_call: TRBV11-2
j_call: TRBJ2-5
cdr3_nt: TGTGCCAGCAGCTTAGGGACAGTACAGAACCAAGAGACCCAGTACTTC
cdr3_aa: CASSLGTVQNQETQYF

d_call: TRBD2
clone_size: NA
v_call: TRBV7-9
j_call: TRBJ2-1
cdr3_nt: TGTGCCAGCAGCTTAGTGTCTGGCGGGGGGGTCCAGTTCTTC
cdr3_aa: CASSLVSGGGVQFF

d_call: TRBD1
clone_size: NA
v_call: TRBV7-2
j_call: TRBJ2-5
cdr3_nt: TGTGCCAGCAGCAAGGACAGGGGAGAGACCCAGTACTTC
cdr3_aa: CASSKDRGETQYF

d_call: NA
clone_size: NA
v_call: TRBV2
j_call: TRBJ1-3
cdr3_nt: TGTGCCAGCAGTGAGGCCCTTGGAAACACCATATATTTT
cdr3_aa: CASSEALGNTIYF

d_call: NA
clone_size: once
v_call: TRBV12-5
j_call: TRBJ2-1
cdr3_nt: TGTGCTAGCGGGTTTGGTAAGGTATCTGAGCAGTTCTTC
cdr3_aa: CASGFGKVSEQFF

d_call: TRBD1
clone_size: NA
v_call: TRBV6-4
j_call: TRBJ2-3
cdr3_nt: TGTGCCAGCAGCCCAGGGGGCTCGGCAGATACGCAGTATTTT
cdr3_aa: CASSPGGSADTQYF

d_call: NA
clone_size: once
v_call: TRBV6-5
j_call: TRBJ2-3
cdr3_nt: TGTGCCAGCAGGGTCGAGGTATTTCGGGATACGCAGTATTTT
cdr3_aa: CASRVEVFRDTQYF

d_call: TRBD1
clone_size: NA
v_call: TRBV5-8
j_call: TRBJ2-3
cdr3_nt: TGTGCCACAAACAGGGGGAACACAGATACGCAGTATTTT
cdr3_aa: CATNRGNTDTQYF

d_call: TRBD1
clone_size: NA
v_call: TRBV4-3
j_call: TRBJ2-4
cdr3_nt: TGCGCCAGCAGCCGAGACGTATCCCAGGGGGCGCTGGCCAAAAACATTCAGTACTTC
cdr3_aa: CASSRDVSQGALAKNIQYF

d_call: TRBD2
clone_size: once
v_call: TRBV2
j_call: TRBJ2-2
cdr3_nt: TGTGCCAGCTCCAGAGACCAGCGGGGTTCCGGGGAGCTGTTTTTT
cdr3_aa: CASSRDQRGSGELFF

d_call: TRBD2
clone_size: NA
v_call: TRBV5-1
j_call: TRBJ2-7
cdr3_nt: TGCGCCAGCAGTTTCTCGACTAGCGGGAGCGGAGGCGAGCAGTACTTC
cdr3_aa: CASSFSTSGSGGEQYF

d_call: NA
clone_size: NA
v_call: TRBV2
j_call: TRBJ1-4
cdr3_nt: TGTGCCAGCAGTGACTCCAACAGAATTAATGAAAAACTGTTTTTT
cdr3_aa: CASSDSNRINEKLFF

d_call: NA
clone_size: NA
v_call: TRBV7-2
j_call: TRBJ1-2
cdr3_nt: TGTGCCAGCAGCTTAGTATTAGATGGCTACACCTTC
cdr3_aa: CASSLVLDGYTF

d_call: NA
clone_size: NA
v_call: TRBV2
j_call: TRBJ2-2
cdr3_nt: TGTGCCAGCAGTCCTAGCCGCACCGGGGAGCTGTTTTTT
cdr3_aa: CASSPSRTGELFF

d_call: NA
clone_size: NA
v_call: TRBV28
j_call: TRBJ1-4
cdr3_nt: TGTGCCAGCAGTTTCCTCGGGGCTAATGAAAAACTGTTTTTT
cdr3_aa: CASSFLGANEKLFF

d_call: NA
clone_size: NA
v_call: TRBV30
j_call: TRBJ2-5
cdr3_nt: TGTGCCTGGACAGGGGCCCAAGAGACCCAGTACTTC
cdr3_aa: CAWTGAQETQYF

d_call: TRBD1
clone_size: NA
v_call: TRBV6-5
j_call: TRBJ2-1
cdr3_nt: TGTGCCAGCAGGGGAACCGGGTCCCAGGGGGATGAGCAGTTCTTC
cdr3_aa: CASRGTGSQGDEQFF

d_call: NA
clone_size: once
v_call: TRBV5-4
j_call: TRBJ1-2
cdr3_nt: TGTGCCAGCAGCTTGGGCGGGGCGTATGGCTACACCTTC
cdr3_aa: CASSLGGAYGYTF

d_call: TRBD2
clone_size: NA
v_call: TRBV6-5
j_call: TRBJ2-7
cdr3_nt: TGTGCCAGCAGTTACTCGTCCAGCGGGAGCTCCTACGAGCAGTACTTC
cdr3_aa: CASSYSSSGSSYEQYF

d_call: TRBD2
clone_size: NA
v_call: TRBV6-1
j_call: TRBJ2-5
cdr3_nt: TGTGCCAGCAGTGAAGCAATCGCGGGGGGGGTTGAGACCCAGTACTTC
cdr3_aa: CASSEAIAGGVETQYF

d_call: TRBD1
clone_size: NA
v_call: TRBV6-5
j_call: TRBJ1-6
cdr3_nt: TGTGCCAGCAGTTACGACAGGGGCCGAGGGAATTCACCCCTCCACTTT
cdr3_aa: CASSYDRGRGNSPLHF

d_call: NA
clone_size: NA
v_call: TRBV7-9
j_call: TRBJ1-2
cdr3_nt: TGTGCCAGCAGCCAACTCAGGACAGGCTACACCTTC
cdr3_aa: CASSQLRTGYTF

d_call: NA
clone_size: once
v_call: TRBV6-6
j_call: TRBJ2-1
cdr3_nt: TGTGCCAGCAGTTACGCGGGGGCGGGCAATGAGCAGTTCTTC
cdr3_aa: CASSYAGAGNEQFF

d_call: TRBD2
clone_size: once
v_call: TRBV7-9
j_call: TRBJ2-5
cdr3_nt: TGTGCCAGCACCCACGTTAGCGGGGGAGAGACCCAGTACTTC
cdr3_aa: CASTHVSGGETQYF

d_call: TRBD2
clone_size: NA
v_call: TRBV19
j_call: TRBJ2-2
cdr3_nt: TGTGCCAGTAGAGGACTAGCGGACACCGGGGAGCTGTTTTTT
cdr3_aa: CASRGLADTGELFF

d_call: TRBD1
clone_size: NA
v_call: TRBV10-2
j_call: TRBJ2-1
cdr3_nt: TGCGCCAGCAGAAGAGACAGGGGGACCTACAATGAGCAGTTCTTC
cdr3_aa: CASRRDRGTYNEQFF

d_call: TRBD1
clone_size: NA
v_call: TRBV18
j_call: TRBJ2-5
cdr3_nt: TGTGCCAGCTCACGAGACAGGGTAGAGACCCAGTACTTC
cdr3_aa: CASSRDRVETQYF

d_call: NA
clone_size: once
v_call: TRBV20-1
j_call: TRBJ2-2
cdr3_nt: TGCAGTGCTAGTCCCAGGAACACCGGGGAGCTGTTTTTT
cdr3_aa: CSASPRNTGELFF

d_call: TRBD1
clone_size: NA
v_call: TRBV28
j_call: TRBJ1-5
cdr3_nt: TGTGCCAGCAGTTCCCCGGGTCCAGGGACAGTCCAGCCCCAGCATTTT
cdr3_aa: CASSSPGPGTVQPQHF

d_call: TRBD1
clone_size: few
v_call: TRBV19
j_call: TRBJ1-1
cdr3_nt: TGTGCCAGTAGTATCCAGGGGGCAACTGAAGCTTTCTTT
cdr3_aa: CASSIQGATEAFF

d_call: TRBD1
clone_size: NA
v_call: TRBV27
j_call: TRBJ2-6
cdr3_nt: TGTGCCAGCAGGAAACAGGGGGCAGGGAGCTCTGGGGCCAACGTCCTGACTTTC
cdr3_aa: CASRKQGAGSSGANVLTF

d_call: TRBD2
clone_size: NA
v_call: TRBV7-9
j_call: TRBJ2-1
cdr3_nt: TGTGCCAGCAGCTTGGGAGCGGGGGCCTACAATGAGCAGTTCTTC
cdr3_aa: CASSLGAGAYNEQFF

d_call: NA
clone_size: NA
v_call: TRBV7-9
j_call: TRBJ1-1
cdr3_nt: TGTGCCAGCAGCCGCGGACAGCCGAACACTGAAGCTTTCTTT
cdr3_aa: CASSRGQPNTEAFF

d_call: NA
clone_size: NA
v_call: TRBV7-2
j_call: TRBJ1-5
cdr3_nt: TGTGCCAGCAGCTTTCAGGGCAATCAGCCCCAGCATTTT
cdr3_aa: CASSFQGNQPQHF

d_call: TRBD1
clone_size: few
v_call: TRBV5-4
j_call: TRBJ1-2
cdr3_nt: TGTGCCAGCAGCTTCGGACAGGGGAGGTCCTATGGCTACACCTTC
cdr3_aa: CASSFGQGRSYGYTF

d_call: NA
clone_size: NA
v_call: TRBV21-1
j_call: TRBJ1-2
cdr3_nt: TGTGCCAGCAGCAACGGACAGGGTTCCTATGGCTACACCTTC
cdr3_aa: CASSNGQGSYGYTF

d_call: TRBD2
clone_size: NA
v_call: TRBV12-5
j_call: TRBJ2-2
cdr3_nt: TGTGCTAGTGGTTTGGCCCGTAGGGGAGGGGCGAGCACCGGGGAGCTGTTTTTT
cdr3_aa: CASGLARRGGASTGELFF

d_call: TRBD1
clone_size: NA
v_call: TRBV2
j_call: TRBJ2-2
cdr3_nt: TGTGCCAGCAGTTCGGACAGGGCTAACACCGGGGAGCTGTTTTTT
cdr3_aa: CASSSDRANTGELFF

d_call: TRBD1
clone_size: NA
v_call: TRBV5-1
j_call: TRBJ1-6
cdr3_nt: TGCGCCAGCAGCTTGTTACAGGGGGGGTCACCCCTCCACTTT
cdr3_aa: CASSLLQGGSPLHF

d_call: NA
clone_size: once
v_call: TRBV2
j_call: TRBJ1-5
cdr3_nt: TGTGCCAGCAGTGAACAGGGTTTTGGTCAGCCCCAGCATTTT
cdr3_aa: CASSEQGFGQPQHF

d_call: NA
clone_size: NA
v_call: TRBV2
j_call: TRBJ2-3
cdr3_nt: TGTGCCAGCAGTGCTGAGGGATCTAGCACAGATACGCAGTATTTT
cdr3_aa: CASSAEGSSTDTQYF

d_call: NA
clone_size: NA
v_call: TRBV10-2
j_call: TRBJ1-6
cdr3_nt: TGCGCCAGCAGTGAGTCGAGTTGGAATTCACCCCTCCACTTT
cdr3_aa: CASSESSWNSPLHF

d_call: TRBD1
clone_size: NA
v_call: TRBV5-6
j_call: TRBJ2-1
cdr3_nt: TGTGCCAGCAGCTTGCTCCGGACAGGGTCAAATGAGCAGTTCTTC
cdr3_aa: CASSLLRTGSNEQFF

d_call: TRBD1
clone_size: NA
v_call: TRBV5-1
j_call: TRBJ2-7
cdr3_nt: TGCGCCAGCAGCTTGGGACAGGGGGACGAGCAGTACTTC
cdr3_aa: CASSLGQGDEQYF

d_call: NA
clone_size: NA
v_call: TRBV19
j_call: TRBJ1-1
cdr3_nt: TGTGCCAGTAGGACCCTGGGGGGTGGCACTGAAGCTTTCTTT
cdr3_aa: CASRTLGGGTEAFF